This TCR beta chain was observed in a study of T-cell reconstitution after alpha-beta-depleted transplantation in children. General study results and limits: The origin of high day-60 TCRbeta diversity in some patients lay in surviving recipient T cells and thymic progenitors. Hyperexpanded clones declined; after one year, newly produced T cells mostly supplied diversity. About two months after transplant, alpha-beta T cells reportedly came from several hundred expanded graft clones.

The CDR3 is 18 amino acids. The trim removed 2 bases at V and 2 bases at J, leaving 15 bases unmatched. CDR1 and CDR2 from the germline V gene are SGHVS and FQNEAQ. Concerning this clonotype itself: What it binds is not known.

This sample's TCRbeta library carried unique molecular identifier barcodes. TCRdb used MiXCR to reprocess the PCR reads, holding one entry per CDR3 protein. The sample shows almost 250,000 distinct CDR3 sequences, about 25% of them seen only once. The clonotype was recovered from a girl between 2 and 10 years old with Fanconi anemia, due to receive a stem cell transplant. Sequencing was performed on PBMCs, taken before TCRalphabeta/CD19-depleted stem cell transplant. V and J are TRBV7-8 and TRBJ2-7; 7 positions agree with TRBD2. In DNA, the CDR3 is TGTGCCAGCAGCTTATCTGGTGGTGTGGGAGGGCGAACCTACGAGCAGTACTTC. Amino acids: CASSLSGGVGGRTYEQYF.